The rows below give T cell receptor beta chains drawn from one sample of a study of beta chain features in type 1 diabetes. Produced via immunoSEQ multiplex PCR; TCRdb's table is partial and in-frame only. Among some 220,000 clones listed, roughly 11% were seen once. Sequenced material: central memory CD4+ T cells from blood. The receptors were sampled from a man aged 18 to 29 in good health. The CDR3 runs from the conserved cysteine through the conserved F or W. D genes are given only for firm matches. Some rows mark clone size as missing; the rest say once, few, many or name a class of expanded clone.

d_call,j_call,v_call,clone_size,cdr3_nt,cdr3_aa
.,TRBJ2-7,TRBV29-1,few,TGCAGCGTTAGACAGTTTAGCTCCTACGAGCAGTACTTC,CSVRQFSSYEQYF
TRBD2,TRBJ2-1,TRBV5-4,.,TGTGCCAGCAGCTTGGGTGGCGTAGCGGGAAGAGGCAATGAGCAGTTCTTC,CASSLGGVAGRGNEQFF
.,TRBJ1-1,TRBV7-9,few,TGTGCCAGCAACCCTCTGGGGCGGGCCACTGAAGCTTTCTTT,CASNPLGRATEAFF
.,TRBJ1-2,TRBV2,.,TGTGCCAGCAGTGTTAGGCAGGACTATGGCTACACCTTC,CASSVRQDYGYTF
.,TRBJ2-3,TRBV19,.,TGTGCCAGTAGTATAGCGGGAAGCTCAACAGATACGCAGTATTTT,CASSIAGSSTDTQYF
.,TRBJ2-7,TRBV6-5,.,TGTGCCAGCAGTTATCAGGGTAACTACGAGCAGTACTTC,CASSYQGNYEQYF
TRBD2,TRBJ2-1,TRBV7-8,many,TGTGCCAGCAGCCGGACTAGCGGGATTCACACTGAGCAGTTCTTC,CASSRTSGIHTEQFF
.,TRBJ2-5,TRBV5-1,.,TGCGCCAGCAGCTCCGTCTATCAAGAGACCCAGTACTTC,CASSSVYQETQYF
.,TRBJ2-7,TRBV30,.,TGTGCCTGGAACTCGGGAGCCGAATACGAGCAGTACTTC,CAWNSGAEYEQYF
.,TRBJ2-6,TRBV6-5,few,TGTGCCAGCAGTACGGGTTCTTCTGGGGCCAACGTCCTGACTTTC,CASSTGSSGANVLTF
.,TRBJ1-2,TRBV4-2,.,TGTGCCAGCAGCCAAGGGCCCAGGGGCCCCTATGGCTACACCTTC,CASSQGPRGPYGYTF
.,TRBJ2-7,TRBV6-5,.,TGTGCCAGCAGTTATCACGTAGTGGGGTACGAGCAGTACTTC,CASSYHVVGYEQYF
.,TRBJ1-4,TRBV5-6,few,TGTGCCAGCAGCCCTGGAGGGTTGTCGCGGGGTGCGGAAAAACTGTTTTTT,CASSPGGLSRGAEKLFF
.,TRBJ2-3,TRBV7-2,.,TGTGCCAGCAGCTTCTCCGGGATAACGGCAGATACGCAGTATTTT,CASSFSGITADTQYF
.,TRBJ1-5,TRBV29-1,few,TGCAGCGTTGATTTGGGTGGTGGTCAGCCCCAGCATTTT,CSVDLGGGQPQHF
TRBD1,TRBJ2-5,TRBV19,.,TGTGCCAGTAGTCCCCGGGGACAGCAAGAGACCCAGTACTTC,CASSPRGQQETQYF
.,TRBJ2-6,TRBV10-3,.,TGTGCCATCAATAGTCCGGTCTCTGGGGCCAACGTCCTGACTTTC,CAINSPVSGANVLTF
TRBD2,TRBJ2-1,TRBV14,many,TGTGCCAGCAGCCGACTAGCGTTGAGCTCCTACAATGAGCAGTTCTTC,CASSRLALSSYNEQFF
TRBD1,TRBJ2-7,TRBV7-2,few,TGTGCCAGCAGCTTGAGACAGGGTATCCACGAGCAGTACTTC,CASSLRQGIHEQYF
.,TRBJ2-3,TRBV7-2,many,TGTGCCAGCAGCTTAGCCAGGGCGGATAGCACAGATACGCAGTATTTT,CASSLARADSTDTQYF
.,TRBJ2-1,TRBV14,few,TGTGCCAGCAGCCAATTCCTGGGCAATGAGCAGTTCTTC,CASSQFLGNEQFF
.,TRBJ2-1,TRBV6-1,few,TGTGCCAGCCACAATTACAATGAGCAGTTCTTC,CASHNYNEQFF
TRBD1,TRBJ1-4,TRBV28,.,TGTGCCAGCAGTTCCGCTTGGGGACAGAATGAAAAACTGTTTTTT,CASSSAWGQNEKLFF
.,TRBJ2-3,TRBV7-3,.,TGTGCCAGCAGCTTATTCGGGCCAAGCACAGATACGCAGTATTTT,CASSLFGPSTDTQYF
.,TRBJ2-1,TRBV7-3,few,TGTGCCAGCAGTCTTCAGGGCTCCTACAATGAGCAGTTCTTC,CASSLQGSYNEQFF
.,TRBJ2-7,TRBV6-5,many,TGTGCCAGCAGTTCGGGGGACAGTTCCTACGAGCAGTACTTC,CASSSGDSSYEQYF
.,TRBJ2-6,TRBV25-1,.,TGTGCCAGCAGAACGGAAGCGGAGGGGGCCAACGTCCTGACTTTC,CASRTEAEGANVLTF
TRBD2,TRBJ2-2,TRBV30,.,TGTGCCTGGAGTGTACCGTTGGCGGGAGGGAGGAGAACCGGGGAGCTGTTTTTT,CAWSVPLAGGRRTGELFF
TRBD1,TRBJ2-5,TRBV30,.,TGTGCCTGGAGCAAGGGGGCGCGAGAGACCCAGTACTTC,CAWSKGARETQYF
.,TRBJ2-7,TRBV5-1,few,TGCGCCAGCAGCGGAATCCCCGGGACGGGGGTGGACGAGCAGTACTTC,CASSGIPGTGVDEQYF
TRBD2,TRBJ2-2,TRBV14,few,TGTGCCAGCAGCCAAGTAGCGGGGATACACACCGGGGAGCTGTTTTTT,CASSQVAGIHTGELFF
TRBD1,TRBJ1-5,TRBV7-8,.,TGTGCCAGCAGCTTATTTCAGGGGGCAGGACAGCCCCAGCATTTT,CASSLFQGAGQPQHF
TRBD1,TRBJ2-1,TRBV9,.,TGTGCCAGCAGCGTAGGACAGGGAATCTACAATGAGCAGTTCTTC,CASSVGQGIYNEQFF
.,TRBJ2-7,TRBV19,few,TGTGCCAGTAGTATGGGCACTAACTACGAGCAGTACTTC,CASSMGTNYEQYF
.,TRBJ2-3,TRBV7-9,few,TGTGCCAGCAGCTTAGGACTTGCGGGAGATACGCAGTATTTT,CASSLGLAGDTQYF
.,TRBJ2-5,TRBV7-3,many,TGTGCCAGCAGCTTAAGAGAGGGCGAGACCCAGTACTTC,CASSLREGETQYF
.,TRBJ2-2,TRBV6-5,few,TGTGCCAGCACTTGGGGGTCAGCCAACACCGGGGAGCTGTTTTTT,CASTWGSANTGELFF
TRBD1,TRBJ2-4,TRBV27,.,TGTGCCAGCAGTTTAGTGGGACAGGGGGCCCTCACAGCCAAAAACATTCAGTACTTC,CASSLVGQGALTAKNIQYF
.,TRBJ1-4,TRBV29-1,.,TGCAGCGCGCAAGACCGGGAAAGCGGCTACGAAAAACTGTTTTTT,CSAQDRESGYEKLFF
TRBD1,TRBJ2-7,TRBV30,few,TGTGCCTGGAGTGTACGCACGGGACAGGGGGCGAGCGAGCAGTACTTC,CAWSVRTGQGASEQYF
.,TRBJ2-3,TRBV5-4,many,TGTGCCAGCAGCTTGATGGCGGGCCCAGATACGCAGTATTTT,CASSLMAGPDTQYF
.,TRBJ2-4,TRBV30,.,TGTGCCTGTTCTCGAGGGGGAAACATTCAGTACTTC,CACSRGGNIQYF
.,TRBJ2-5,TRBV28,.,TGTGCCAGCAGTTCCCCCCTGGGGACCCAGTACTTC,CASSSPLGTQYF
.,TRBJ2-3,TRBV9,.,TGTGCCAGCAGCGTAGACCCTAGATTCACAGATACGCAGTATTTT,CASSVDPRFTDTQYF
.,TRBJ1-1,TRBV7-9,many,TGTGCCAGCAGCTTGACAGGTTTAAGTCGGGAAGCTTTCTTT,CASSLTGLSREAFF
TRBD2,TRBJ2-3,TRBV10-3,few,TGTGCCATCAGTGGGGACCCGGGACTAGCGGGAGAAGCAGATACGCAGTATTTT,CAISGDPGLAGEADTQYF
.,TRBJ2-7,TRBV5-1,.,TGCGCCAGCAGCTTGAACCCGGGGGCCTACGAGCAGTACTTC,CASSLNPGAYEQYF
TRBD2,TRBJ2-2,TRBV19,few,TGTGCCAGTAGTAGCGGGAGAGGGACCGGGGAGCTGTTTTTT,CASSSGRGTGELFF
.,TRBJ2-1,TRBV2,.,TGTGCCAGCAGTGAAGCGGGGGTAAAGGACAATGAGCAGTTCTTC,CASSEAGVKDNEQFF
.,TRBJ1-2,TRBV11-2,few,TGTGCCAGCAGCTTAGGGTCTGGGGGCTACACCTTC,CASSLGSGGYTF
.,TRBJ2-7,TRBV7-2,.,TGTGCCAGCAGCTTAGGGCCCGTTTCCTACGAGCAGTACTTC,CASSLGPVSYEQYF
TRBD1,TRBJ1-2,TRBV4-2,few,TGTGCCAGCAGCCAAGCAGGGGGAGGTGGCTACACCTTC,CASSQAGGGGYTF